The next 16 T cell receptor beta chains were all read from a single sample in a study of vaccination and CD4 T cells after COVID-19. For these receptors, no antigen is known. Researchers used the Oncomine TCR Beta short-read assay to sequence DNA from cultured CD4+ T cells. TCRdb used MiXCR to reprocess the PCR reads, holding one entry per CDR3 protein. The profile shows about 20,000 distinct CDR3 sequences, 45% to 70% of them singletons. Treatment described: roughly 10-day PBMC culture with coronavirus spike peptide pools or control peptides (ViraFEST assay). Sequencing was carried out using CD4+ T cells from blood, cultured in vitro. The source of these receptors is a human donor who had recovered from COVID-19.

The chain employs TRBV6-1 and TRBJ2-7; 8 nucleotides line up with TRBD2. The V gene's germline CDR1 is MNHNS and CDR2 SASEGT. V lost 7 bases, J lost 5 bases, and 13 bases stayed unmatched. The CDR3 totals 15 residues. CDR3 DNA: TGTGCCAGCAACCGCTTCAGCGGGAGCGTAAACGAGCAGTACTTC. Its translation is CASNRFSGSVNEQYF.

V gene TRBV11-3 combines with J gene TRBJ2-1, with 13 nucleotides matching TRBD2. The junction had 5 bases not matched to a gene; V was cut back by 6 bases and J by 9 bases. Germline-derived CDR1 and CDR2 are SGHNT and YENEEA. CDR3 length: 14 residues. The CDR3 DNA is TGTGCCAGCAGGAGGACTAGCGGGAGTGGTGAGCAGTTCTTC. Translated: CASRRTSGSGEQFF.

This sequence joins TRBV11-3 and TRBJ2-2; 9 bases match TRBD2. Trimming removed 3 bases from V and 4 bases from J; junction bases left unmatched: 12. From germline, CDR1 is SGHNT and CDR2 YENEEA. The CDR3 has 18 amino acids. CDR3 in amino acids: CASSFRGGAIGSTGELFF. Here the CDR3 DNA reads TGTGCCAGCAGCTTCCGCGGGGGGGCCATCGGGTCCACCGGGGAGCTGTTTTTT.

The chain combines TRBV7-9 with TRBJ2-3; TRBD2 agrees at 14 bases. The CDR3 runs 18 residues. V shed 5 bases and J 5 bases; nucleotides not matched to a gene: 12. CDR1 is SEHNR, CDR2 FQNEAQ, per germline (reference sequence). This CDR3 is CASSTTSGRAAGKDTQYF. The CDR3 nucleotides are TGTGCCAGCAGCACGACTAGCGGGAGGGCCGCGGGGAAAGATACGCAGTATTTT.

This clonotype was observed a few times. The CDR3 nucleotides read TGCAGTGCCCAACTAGCGGGGGGCAATCCGAACACGCAGTATTTT. This encodes CSAQLAGGNPNTQYF. This chain joins TRBV20-1 and TRBJ2-3, with 12 nucleotides matching TRBD2. CDR3 length equals 15 residues. V lost 6 bases to trimming and J lost 9 bases; unmatched junction nucleotides: 13. Germline values: CDR1 DFQATT, CDR2 SNEGSKA (reference sequence).

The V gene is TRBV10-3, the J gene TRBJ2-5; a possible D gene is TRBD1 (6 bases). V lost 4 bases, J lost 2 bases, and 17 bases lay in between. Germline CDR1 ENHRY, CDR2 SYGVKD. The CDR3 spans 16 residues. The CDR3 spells CAISVGAARRQETQYF. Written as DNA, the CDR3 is TGTGCCATCAGTGTGGGGGCGGCAAGGAGACAAGAGACCCAGTACTTC.

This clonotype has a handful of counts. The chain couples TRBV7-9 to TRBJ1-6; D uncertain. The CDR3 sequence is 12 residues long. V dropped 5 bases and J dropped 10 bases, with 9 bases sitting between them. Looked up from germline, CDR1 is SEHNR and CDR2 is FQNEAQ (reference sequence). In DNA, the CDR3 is TGTGCCAGCAGCCTGCGGCTGTCACCCCTCCACTTT. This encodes CASSLRLSPLHF.

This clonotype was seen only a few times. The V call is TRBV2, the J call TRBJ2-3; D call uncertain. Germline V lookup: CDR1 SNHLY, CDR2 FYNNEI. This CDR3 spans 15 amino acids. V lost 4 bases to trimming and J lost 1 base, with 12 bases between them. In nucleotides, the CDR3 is TGTGCCAGCAGTGTGTTCAAGGGTCGCACAGATACGCAGTATTTT. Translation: CASSVFKGRTDTQYF.

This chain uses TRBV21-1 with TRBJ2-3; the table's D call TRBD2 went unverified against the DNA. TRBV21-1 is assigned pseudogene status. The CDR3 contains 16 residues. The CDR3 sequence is CASSKDPAVSTDTQYF. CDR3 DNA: TGTGCCAGCAGCAAAGATCCCGCGGTTAGCACAGATACGCAGTATTTT.

CDR3 nucleotides: TGTGCCACCAGTGTGGCGGGGACCACTGAAGCTTTCTTT. Encoded protein: CATSVAGTTEAFF. V gene TRBV24-1 combines with J gene TRBJ1-1, with D maybe TRBD1 (5 bases). In germline, CDR1 is KGHDR, CDR2 SFDVKD. Deletions cut 5 bases from V and 4 bases from J, with 10 bases between. The CDR3 totals 13 residues.

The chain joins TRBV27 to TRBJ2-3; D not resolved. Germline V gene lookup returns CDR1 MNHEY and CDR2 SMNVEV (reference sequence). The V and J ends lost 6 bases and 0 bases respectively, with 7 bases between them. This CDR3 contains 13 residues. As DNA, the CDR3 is TGTGCCAGCAGCCGCCTTAGCACAGATACGCAGTATTTT. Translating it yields CASSRLSTDTQYF.

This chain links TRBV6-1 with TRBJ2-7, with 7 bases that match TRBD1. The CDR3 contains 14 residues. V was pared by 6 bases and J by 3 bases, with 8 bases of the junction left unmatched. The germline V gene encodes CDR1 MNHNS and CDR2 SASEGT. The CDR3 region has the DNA TGTGCCAGCAGGCCTTCCGGGACAGACTACGAGCAGTACTTC. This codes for CASRPSGTDYEQYF.

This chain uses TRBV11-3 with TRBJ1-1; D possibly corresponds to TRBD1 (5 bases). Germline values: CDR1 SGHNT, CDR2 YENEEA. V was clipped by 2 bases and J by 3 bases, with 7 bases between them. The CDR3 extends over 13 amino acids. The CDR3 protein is CASSLQGHTEAFF. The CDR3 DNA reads TGTGCCAGCAGCTTACAGGGTCACACTGAAGCTTTCTTT.

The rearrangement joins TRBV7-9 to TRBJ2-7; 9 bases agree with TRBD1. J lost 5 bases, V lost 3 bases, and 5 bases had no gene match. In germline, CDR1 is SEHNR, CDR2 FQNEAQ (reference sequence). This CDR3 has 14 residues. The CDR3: CASSFSGQGDEQYF. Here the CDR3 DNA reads TGTGCCAGCAGCTTCTCGGGACAGGGAGACGAGCAGTACTTC. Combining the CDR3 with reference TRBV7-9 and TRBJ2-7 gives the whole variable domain DTGVSQNPRHKITKRGQNVTFRCDPISEHNRLYWYRQTLGQGPEFLTYFQNEAQLEKSRLLSDRFSAERPKGSFSTLEIQRTEQGDSAMYLCASSFSGQGDEQYFGPGTRLTVT.

The CDR3 protein is CASRGGGSGNQPQHF. Written as DNA, the CDR3 is TGTGCCAGCAGGGGAGGGGGGTCAGGGAATCAGCCCCAGCATTTT. The chain employs TRBV27 and TRBJ1-5; the D gene is possibly TRBD1 (6 bases). Between the trimmed V and J ends, which lost 6 bases and 4 bases, there was a span of 16 bases. Germline V gene lookup returns CDR1 MNHEY and CDR2 SMNVEV (reference sequence). The CDR3 has 15 residues.

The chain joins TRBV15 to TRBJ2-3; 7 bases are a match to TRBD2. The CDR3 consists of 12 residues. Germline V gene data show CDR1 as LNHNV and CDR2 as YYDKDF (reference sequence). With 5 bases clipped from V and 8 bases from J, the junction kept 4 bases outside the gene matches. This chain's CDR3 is CATSGWGGTQYF. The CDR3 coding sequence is TGTGCCACCAGCGGCTGGGGGGGTACGCAGTATTTT.